The 26 T cell receptor beta chains given below trace back to one sample, sequenced in a study of shared clonotypes between healthy human individuals. This table comes from immunoSEQ multiplex PCR, and its TCRdb copy is limited to in-frame clones, with some not included. The sample contains around 2,000,000 clones, over 85% of which appear only once. Sequencing used naive CD4+ T cells sorted from blood. The subset here: CD45RA+ positively selected. Source of these receptors: a man aged 18 to 30 in good health.

Points on this clone: Other DNA sequences of this sample code for an identical CDR3. The gene calls are TRBV6-5 and TRBJ1-6; D ambiguous. The CDR3 totals 12 residues. V was shortened by 0 bases and J by 6 bases, with 0 bases between the two germline ends. The germline gives CDR1 MNHEY, CDR2 SVGAGI. The CDR3 loop reads CASSYSNSPLHF. The CDR3 coding sequence is TGTGCCAGCAGTTACTCTAATTCACCCCTCCACTTT.

The chain employs TRBV11-2 and TRBJ2-7; 7 bases map to TRBD2. Germline CDR1 and CDR2: SGHAT and FQNNGV. J gave up 2 bases and V 1 base, and 5 bases lay outside the gene matches. This CDR3 spans 15 amino acids. As DNA, the CDR3 is TGTGCCAGCAGCTTAGGAGTGGGGGGGGCCTACGAGCAGTACTTC. Translating gives CASSLGVGGAYEQYF.

The CDR3 spells CASSEEQGRYYGYTF. The DNA for the CDR3 is TGTGCCAGCAGTGAAGAACAAGGGCGGTACTATGGCTACACCTTC. The J gene is TRBJ1-2, the V gene TRBV6-1; D is uncertain. The CDR3 extends over 15 amino acids. The ends were cut back, 1 base at V and 3 bases at J, with 12 bases in the middle. In germline, CDR1 is MNHNS, CDR2 SASEGT.

The rearrangement links TRBV6-6 to TRBJ1-4; D uncertain. Trimming took 2 bases from V and 4 from J, leaving 8 bases between them. Germline CDR1 MNHNY, CDR2 SVGAGI (reference sequence). CDR3 size: 14 residues. CDR3 loop: CASSYSWGNEKLFF. The CDR3 DNA is TGTGCCAGCAGTTACAGCTGGGGTAATGAAAAACTGTTTTTT.

The V gene is TRBV28, the J gene TRBJ2-1, with D hard to call. Deletions cut 3 bases from V and 4 bases from J, with 13 bases between. This CDR3 region has 15 residues. The V gene's germline CDR1 is MDHEN and CDR2 SYDVKM. CDR3 DNA sequence: TGTGCCAGCAGTTTTAGAATAGGGAAATACAATGAGCAGTTCTTC. This codes for CASSFRIGKYNEQFF.

The rearrangement links TRBV6-6 to TRBJ2-7; tentative D call: TRBD1 (6 bases). CDR1 is MNHNY, CDR2 SVGAGI, per germline (reference sequence). Trimming took off 2 bases at V and 2 bases at J, with 13 bases between the two ends. This CDR3 spans 15 amino acids. The CDR3 DNA reads TGTGCCAGCAGTTACGCGCAGGGGTCCCCCTACGAGCAGTACTTC. Its translation: CASSYAQGSPYEQYF.

The V and J genes are TRBV9 and TRBJ1-4; 9 bases map to TRBD1. Germline values: CDR1 SGDLS, CDR2 YYNGEE. V lost 5 bases to trimming and J lost 5 bases; unmatched junction nucleotides: 7. The CDR3 is made up of 15 amino acids. The CDR3 sequence: CASSREDRGNEKLFF. The CDR3 DNA is TGTGCCAGCAGTCGCGAAGACAGGGGGAATGAAAAACTGTTTTTT.

Comment on this clone: Other DNA sequences in this specimen translate into the identical CDR3. The V and J genes are TRBV7-2 and TRBJ1-3, with D hard to call. The CDR3 length is 13 residues. The germline gives CDR1 SGHTA, CDR2 FQGNSA. V lost 5 bases and J 4 bases, leaving 9 bases between the germline ends. This CDR3 reads CASSPSSGNTIYF. CDR3 nucleotide sequence: TGTGCCAGCAGCCCCTCTTCGGGAAACACCATATATTTT. Complete variable domain (other parts from reference TRBV7-2 and TRBJ1-3): GAGVSQSPSNKVTEKGKDVELRCDPISGHTALYWYRQSLGQGLEFLIYFQGNSAPDKSGLPSDRFSAERTGGSVSTLTIQRTQQEDSAVYLCASSPSSGNTIYFGEGSWLTVV.

V is TRBV2 and J is TRBJ1-2; D possibly corresponds to TRBD1 (5 bases). This CDR3 comprises 12 residues. Trimming stripped 6 bases from V and 3 bases from J, with 8 bases between. CDR1 and CDR2 (germline): SNHLY, FYNNEI. CDR3 bases: TGTGCCAGCAGGAGAGGGGACTATGGCTACACCTTC. The encoded protein is CASRRGDYGYTF. Together with reference TRBV2 and TRBJ1-2, the CDR3 gives the full variable domain: EPEVTQTPSHQVTQMGQEVILRCVPISNHLYFYWYRQILGQKVEFLVSFYNNEISEKSEIFDDQFSVERPDGSNFTLKIRSTKLEDSAMYFCASRRGDYGYTFGSGTRLTVV.

The chain employs TRBV4-1 and TRBJ2-7; 8 bases align to TRBD1. The germline gives CDR1 MGHRA, CDR2 YSYEKL. The CDR3 covers 16 residues. V gave up 0 bases and J gave up 4 bases; unmatched junction bases: 8. The CDR3 coding sequence is TGCGCCAGCAGCCAAGATTATGGGACAGGACCTTACGAGCAGTACTTC. It is translated as CASSQDYGTGPYEQYF.

In its sample, this clone was seen a few times. The genes are TRBV5-1 and TRBJ1-6; D is undetermined. CDR3 length equals 13 residues. Germline V gene lookup returns CDR1 SGHRS and CDR2 YFSETQ. Trimming took off 4 bases at V and 7 bases at J, with 9 bases between the two ends. The CDR3 DNA follows: TGCGCCAGCAGCCAGGACCCAAATTCACCCCTCCACTTT. Its translation is CASSQDPNSPLHF.

In its sample, this clone was seen once. The chain uses TRBV11-2 and TRBJ2-3; the D is unclear. Germline V gives CDR1 SGHAT, CDR2 FQNNGV. V was clipped by 1 base and J by 8 bases, with 7 bases between them. This CDR3 region has 12 residues. The DNA of the CDR3 is TGTGCCAGCAGCTTAGGTGAAGGTACGCAGTATTTT. Its protein product is CASSLGEGTQYF.

This CDR3 is CAYKGWGQVKNIQYF. CDR3 in DNA: TGTGCCTACAAAGGTTGGGGGCAAGTCAAAAACATTCAGTACTTC. The chain has TRBV30 and TRBJ2-4, with D possibly matching TRBD1 (6 bases). Deletions cut 7 bases from V and 3 bases from J, with 19 bases between. The CDR3 sequence is 15 residues long. From germline, CDR1 is GTSNPN and CDR2 SVGIG (reference sequence).

This clone appeared a single time. The J gene is TRBJ2-3, the V gene TRBV15, with 10 bases that match TRBD2. The CDR3 length is 16 residues. Germline CDR1 and CDR2: LNHNV and YYDKDF (reference sequence). J was trimmed by 4 bases and V by 1 base; bases with no gene match: 5. DNA for the CDR3: TGTGCCACCAGCAGAGGTGGGCTAGCGGGAGCAGATACGCAGTATTTT. Translated, it gives CATSRGGLAGADTQYF.

The chain couples TRBV10-3 to TRBJ2-2; 8 positions match TRBD1. The germline CDR1 and CDR2 sequences are ENHRY and SYGVKD. The V and J ends lost 11 bases and 4 bases, in that order; junction bases with no gene match: 12. CDR3 length equals 15 residues. The CDR3 DNA reads TGTGCCGTCCAACCGGACAGGGCGGGCACCGGGGAGCTGTTTTTT. Translated, it gives CAVQPDRAGTGELFF.

The gene calls are TRBV10-2 and TRBJ2-3; D is tentatively TRBD1 or TRBD2 (5 bases each). Germline V CDR1 and CDR2: WSHSY, SAAADI. Trimming took 6 bases from V and 5 from J, leaving 15 bases between them. The CDR3 has 14 residues. The DNA of the CDR3 is TGCGCCAGCAGGTCCGGGACCAGAGGAGATACGCAGTATTTT. Its protein product is CASRSGTRGDTQYF.

V usage is TRBV5-5 and J usage is TRBJ1-4, with D unclear. Germline CDR1 SGHKS, CDR2 YYEKEE (reference sequence). This CDR3 has 14 residues. The V end lost 0 bases, the J end lost 7 bases, and 10 bases lay between the germline ends. The chain's CDR3 is CASSLGGPGEKLFF. Here the CDR3 DNA reads TGTGCCAGCAGCTTGGGAGGGCCTGGTGAAAAACTGTTTTTT.

The chain recombines TRBV19 with TRBJ2-7; D not resolved. The CDR3 length is 16 residues. CDR1 and CDR2 from the germline V gene are LNHDA and SQIVND (reference sequence). The V end was cut by 6 bases, the J end by 2 bases, with 20 bases between. The CDR3 DNA sequence: TGTGCCAGTAGAGACTTAGGATATTCTGGGACCTACGAGCAGTACTTC. Translated, it gives CASRDLGYSGTYEQYF.

The V and J genes are TRBV7-3 and TRBJ2-1; 11 nucleotides align to TRBD2. CDR3 length: 15 amino acids. Per germline, CDR1 SGHTA and CDR2 FQGTGA. V was pared by 5 bases and J by 5 bases, with 5 bases of the junction left unmatched. CDR3: CASSPTSGGHNEQFF. The CDR3 DNA reads TGTGCCAGCAGCCCCACTAGCGGGGGCCACAATGAGCAGTTCTTC.

This clone was observed once. The chain couples TRBV29-1 to TRBJ1-1; 7 bases line up with TRBD1. The CDR3 consists of 13 residues. From germline, CDR1 is SQVTM and CDR2 ANQGSEA. J gave up 5 bases and V 5 bases, and 8 bases lay outside the gene matches. The CDR3, as DNA: TGCAGCGTTACAACAGGGGTTGGAACTGAAGCTTTCTTT. Its protein product is CSVTTGVGTEAFF.

Worth noting for this clone: Within the sample, other DNA sequences also encode this same CDR3. The chain combines TRBV29-1 with TRBJ2-5, with D perhaps matching TRBD1 or TRBD2 (5 bases each). With 6 bases removed from V and 5 bases from J, the gap between germline ends came to 10 bases. This CDR3 has 11 amino acids. CDR1 is SQVTM and CDR2 is ANQGSEA in the germline V gene. In DNA, the CDR3 is TGCAGCGTCGGGACGCTGGAGACCCAGTACTTC. Translation: CSVGTLETQYF.

The chain joins TRBV2 to TRBJ1-2; unclear D gene. The V and J ends lost 6 bases and 4 bases respectively, with 9 bases between them. Per the germline V gene, CDR1 is SNHLY and CDR2 is FYNNEI. The CDR3 is 12 amino acids. The CDR3 nucleotides read TGTGCCAGCAGCGCACGACTCTATGGCTACACCTTC. Translation gives CASSARLYGYTF.

This chain connects TRBV5-1 to TRBJ2-2; 11 bases line up with TRBD2. The CDR3 has 16 residues. J was trimmed by 7 bases and V by 1 base; bases with no gene match: 6. CDR1 is SGHRS and CDR2 is YFSETQ in the germline V gene. CDR3 loop: CASSLPTSGSGGELFF. CDR3 nucleotides: TGCGCCAGCAGCTTGCCAACTAGCGGGAGCGGCGGGGAGCTGTTTTTT.

In nucleotides, the CDR3 is TGTGCCAGCAGCGGCCGGGACAGGGACCCCGGGGAGCTGTTTTTT. Amino acid sequence: CASSGRDRDPGELFF. This chain links TRBV9 with TRBJ2-2; 9 bases match TRBD1. The CDR3 extends over 15 amino acids. Trimming took 3 bases from V and 6 from J; bases not matched to a gene: 6. The germline V gene encodes CDR1 SGDLS and CDR2 YYNGEE.

This clone was seen once. The V and J genes are TRBV13 and TRBJ2-1; D possibly corresponds to TRBD1 (6 bases). CDR1 and CDR2 (germline): PRHDT, FYEKMQ (reference sequence). V lost 3 bases to trimming and J lost 12 bases, with 18 bases between them. This CDR3 spans 14 amino acids. CDR3 sequence: CASSFTGTKSGQFF. Written as DNA, the CDR3 is TGTGCCAGCAGCTTTACCGGGACAAAATCCGGGCAGTTCTTC.

Notes on this clone: Other DNA variants within this sample encode the same CDR3. This chain joins TRBV11-3 and TRBJ2-7; 8 positions agree with TRBD1. Trimming at V came to 5 bases and at J to 1 base, leaving 7 bases not matched to a gene. The CDR3 consists of 15 residues. CDR1 and CDR2 from the germline V gene are SGHNT and YENEEA. The CDR3 is CASSPGQGRSYEQYF. The CDR3, as DNA: TGTGCCAGCAGCCCCGGACAGGGTCGATCCTACGAGCAGTACTTC.